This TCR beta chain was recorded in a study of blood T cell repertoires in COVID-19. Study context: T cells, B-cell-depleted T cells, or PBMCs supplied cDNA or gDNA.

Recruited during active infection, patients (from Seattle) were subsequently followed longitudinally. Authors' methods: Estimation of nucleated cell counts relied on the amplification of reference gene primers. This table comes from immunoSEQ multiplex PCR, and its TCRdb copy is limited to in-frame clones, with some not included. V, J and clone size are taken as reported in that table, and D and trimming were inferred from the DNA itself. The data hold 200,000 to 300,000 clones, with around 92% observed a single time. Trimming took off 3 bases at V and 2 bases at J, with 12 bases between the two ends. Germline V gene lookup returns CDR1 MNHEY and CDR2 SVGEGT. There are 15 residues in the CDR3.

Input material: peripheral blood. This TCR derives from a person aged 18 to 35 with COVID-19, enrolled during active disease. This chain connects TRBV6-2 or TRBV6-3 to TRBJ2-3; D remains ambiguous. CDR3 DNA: TGTGCCAGCAGTTATTTAGACACACACACAGATACGCAGTATTTT. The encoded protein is CASSYLDTHTDTQYF.